This T cell receptor (beta chain) emerged from a study of PD-1 blockade in classical Hodgkin lymphoma. Background on the study: A 3 mg/kg intravenous dose of nivolumab was received by patients every 2 weeks.

Study-level points and caveats: Those achieving complete response showed baseline diversity like newly diagnosed patients.

To note about this clone: Its specificity is not known.

All trial patients relapsed after autologous stem cell transplantation. Here immunoSEQ multiplex PCR was the method, and the copy in TCRdb shows in-frame clones only, minus some. The sample has about 26,000 clones, roughly four fifths seen once; the top ten hold approximately 10%. CDR1 is LNHDA, CDR2 SQIVND, per germline (reference sequence). V was clipped by 5 bases and J by 4 bases, with 11 bases between them. CDR3 length: 13 residues. The sample was peripheral blood mononuclear cells (PBMCs), taken before the second cycle of nivolumab. V gene TRBV19 combines with J gene TRBJ1-2; perhaps TRBD1 as D (5 bases). The TCR originated in a human donor with classical Hodgkin lymphoma. The CDR3 is CASSQEGSYGYTF. The CDR3 DNA reads as TGTGCCAGTAGTCAGGAGGGGAGCTATGGCTACACCTTC.